One sample yielded the 32 T cell receptor beta chains listed below, sequenced in a study of regulatory T cells in long-lasting Graves disease. Time point here: newly diagnosed GD, antithyroid drugs for less than 3 months. Generation of the TCR library employed RNA extracted from PBMCs. Both iRepertoire HTBI primers and Arm-PCR of CDR3 regions were used to build the TCR beta libraries. TCRdb itself ran the multiplex PCR reads through MiXCR, one entry per CDR3 protein. The repertoire holds roughly 410,000 distinct CDR3 sequences, with 15% as singletons. The same data also went into a second study, on T cells in Graves' hyperthyroidism and ophthalmopathy.

The input for sequencing was peripheral blood mononuclear cells (PBMCs), taken at new diagnosis, from a patient treated with antithyroid drugs. Receptors originate from a woman in her thirties or forties with Graves disease.

In this sample, this clonotype turned up many times. This rearrangement joins TRBV27 to TRBJ2-7; 8 bases match TRBD1. CDR1 and CDR2 from the germline V gene are MNHEY and SMNVEV (reference sequence). V lost 4 bases and J lost 2; bases outside the gene matches: 7. The CDR3 consists of 15 residues. DNA of the CDR3: TGTGCCAGCAGTTCCCGGACAGGGAAAACCTACGAGCAGTACTTC. This encodes CASSSRTGKTYEQYF.

This clonotype was found many times. This rearrangement joins TRBV12-5 to TRBJ2-7, with 8 bases aligning to TRBD1. This CDR3 comprises 19 residues. Unmatched junction bases numbered 19, after V lost 6 bases and J lost 0 bases. The germline CDR1 and CDR2 sequences are LGHNT and FRNRAP. CDR3 sequence (DNA): TGTGCTAGTGGGCGTCTCTGGGACAGGCCAACCATGAGCTCCTACGAGCAGTACTTC. This gives the protein CASGRLWDRPTMSSYEQYF.

The rearrangement uses TRBV20-1 and TRBJ2-2; D uncertain. Germline V gene sequence: CDR1 DFQATT, CDR2 SNEGSKA (reference sequence). V dropped 3 bases and J dropped 4 bases, with 9 bases sitting between them. This CDR3 has 13 residues. The CDR3 loop reads CSASGAGTGELFF. CDR3 bases: TGCAGTGCTAGCGGAGCCGGCACCGGGGAGCTGTTTTTT.

There are many counts of this clonotype. This chain connects TRBV2 to TRBJ2-3; TRBD2 aligns across 9 bases. The CDR3 runs 13 residues. J gave up 14 bases and V 4 bases, and 10 bases lay outside the gene matches. Germline V CDR1 and CDR2: SNHLY, FYNNEI. The CDR3, as DNA: TGTGCCAGCAGTGGCCAGTCGGGACTAGCTCCGTATTTT. It specifies CASSGQSGLAPYF.

This clonotype has a count of ten or more. The chain employs TRBV2 and TRBJ2-4; perhaps D is TRBD1 or TRBD2 (5 bases each). The length of the CDR3 is 18 residues. Germline V CDR1 and CDR2: SNHLY, FYNNEI. Trimming shortened V by 6 bases and J by 1 base, and 22 bases separated the two germline ends. The CDR3 loop is CASRPPGTVAVAKNIQYF. The CDR3 DNA reads as TGTGCCAGCAGGCCACCTGGGACGGTGGCCGTCGCCAAAAACATTCAGTACTTC.

This clonotype showed up many times. The chain has TRBV7-2 and TRBJ2-7; 10 positions agree with TRBD1. Germline trimming cut 3 bases from V and 5 bases from J; bases unmatched to any gene: 4. The CDR3 extends over 14 amino acids. Germline V gene data show CDR1 as SGHTA and CDR2 as FQGNSA. In DNA form, the CDR3 reads TGTGCCAGCAGCTTCGGGACAGGGGCCCACGAGCAGTACTTC. As protein: CASSFGTGAHEQYF.

The chain couples TRBV7-8 to TRBJ2-1; TRBD2 aligns across 10 bases. Germline CDR1 and CDR2: SGHVS and FQNEAQ. The V segment lost 3 bases and the J segment 2 bases; nucleotides outside the gene matches: 4. The length of the CDR3 is 16 residues. CDR3 DNA: TGTGCCAGCAGCTTCCAGCTAGCGGGAGCCTACAATGAGCAGTTCTTC. Its translation: CASSFQLAGAYNEQFF.

The CDR3 DNA sequence: TGTGCCAGCAGCTCTAGTAGTGGCGGGGAGCTGTTTTTT. Translated, it gives CASSSSSGGELFF. This sequence joins TRBV7-6 and TRBJ2-2; no clear D. CDR3 size: 13 residues. Per germline, CDR1 SGHVS and CDR2 FNYEAQ. Trimming took off 4 bases at V and 7 bases at J, with 10 bases between the two ends. Drawing the rest from reference TRBV7-6 and TRBJ2-2, the complete variable domain is GAGVSQSPRYKVTKRGQDVALRCDPISGHVSLYWYRQALGQGPEFLTYFNYEAQQDKSGLPNDRFSAERPEGSISTLTIQRTEQRDSAMYRCASSSSSGGELFFGEGSRLTVL.

This clonotype has only a few counts. The chain combines TRBV7-9 with TRBJ1-2; the match to TRBD1 covers 10 bases. V trimming: 7 bases; J trimming: 9 bases; junction bases outside the gene matches: 17. This CDR3 has 16 amino acids. The germline gives CDR1 SEHNR, CDR2 FQNEAQ (reference sequence). CDR3 in DNA: TGTGCCAGCATTTCCGGGACAGGGGTCCGCGATTGGAGCTACACCTTC. Translating gives CASISGTGVRDWSYTF.

The CDR3 reads CATTGGSAKNIQYF. CDR3 nucleotide sequence: TGTGCCACAACAGGGGGTAGTGCCAAAAACATTCAGTACTTC. The V gene is TRBV6-2 or TRBV6-3, the J gene TRBJ2-4; 8 nucleotides match TRBD1. V gave up 10 bases and J gave up 1 base; unmatched junction bases: 6. The CDR3 covers 14 residues. CDR1 is MNHEY, CDR2 SVGEGT, per germline.

Note on this clonotype: Germline is not matched at one junction end, which may reflect a read error. V is TRBV12-3 or TRBV12-4 and J is TRBJ2-2; 14 bases are shared with TRBD2. CDR3 size: 15 residues. CDR3 DNA sequence: TGTGCCTGCAGTCCGGGACTAGCGGGAGCCGGGGAGCTGTTTTTT. It encodes CACSPGLAGAGELFF.

This clonotype has a count of ten or more. The chain recombines TRBV18 with TRBJ2-5; D gene uncertain. The CDR3 length is 14 residues. CDR1 is KGHSH and CDR2 is LQKENI in the germline V gene. Trimming pared 4 bases from V and 5 bases from J, leaving 14 bases between. CDR3: CASSRDAKSETQYF. Here the CDR3 DNA reads TGTGCCAGCTCACGAGACGCGAAATCGGAGACCCAGTACTTC.

The sample holds many counts of this clonotype. The rearrangement joins TRBV24-1 to TRBJ2-1; D is unclear. Trimming left V 1 base short and J 0 bases short, with 12 bases between. CDR1 is KGHDR and CDR2 is SFDVKD in the germline V gene. The CDR3 sequence is 17 residues long. The CDR3 DNA is TGTGCCACCAGTGATTTCCAGACTTACAGCTCCTACAATGAGCAGTTCTTC. This gives the protein CATSDFQTYSSYNEQFF.

A remark on this clonotype: One junction end disagrees with the germline gene, perhaps due to a read error. This sequence joins TRBV5-5 and TRBJ2-5; maybe TRBD1 (6 bases). CDR1 is SGHKS and CDR2 is YYEKEE in the germline V gene (reference sequence). This CDR3 is 15 amino acids long. CDR3 region: CASTLLAGAGETQYF. As DNA, the CDR3 is TGTGCCAGCACCTTGCTTGCAGGGGCAGGGGAGACCCAGTACTTC.

The rearrangement links TRBV6-2 or TRBV6-3 to TRBJ2-1; D ambiguous. Germline CDR1 is MNHEY and CDR2 is SVGEGT. The CDR3 has 13 amino acids. Deletions cut 6 bases from V and 0 bases from J, with 6 bases between. The CDR3 spells CASRKSSYNEQFF. CDR3 nucleotides: TGTGCCAGCAGAAAGAGCTCCTACAATGAGCAGTTCTTC.

This clonotype has only a few counts. V is TRBV28 and J is TRBJ2-7, with D hard to call. This CDR3 comprises 11 residues. CDR1 is MDHEN, CDR2 SYDVKM, per germline. The CDR3 is CGTSDWYEQYF. In DNA, the CDR3 is TGTGGCACCTCCGACTGGTACGAGCAGTACTTC.

The chain is built from TRBV25-1 and TRBJ1-3, with 8 bases matching TRBD1. With 6 bases clipped from V and 2 bases from J, the junction kept 3 bases outside the gene matches. Germline-derived CDR1 and CDR2 are MGHDK and SYGVNS. The CDR3 is 14 amino acids. Here the CDR3 DNA reads TGTGCCAGCAGGGGGACAGGTACTGGAAACACCATATATTTT. Amino acids: CASRGTGTGNTIYF.

This clonotype has ten or more counts. V and J are TRBV12-3 or TRBV12-4 and TRBJ2-5; 7 bases match TRBD1. J was trimmed by 4 bases and V by 3 bases; bases with no gene match: 2. CDR3 size: 13 residues. CDR3: CASSFRDRETQYF. CDR3 nucleotides: TGTGCCAGCAGTTTCCGGGACAGAGAGACCCAGTACTTC.

The rearrangement joins TRBV7-9 to TRBJ2-7, with 9 bases lining up with TRBD1. J was trimmed by 2 bases and V by 2 bases; bases with no gene match: 4. This CDR3 contains 15 residues. Germline lookup yields CDR1 SEHNR and CDR2 FQNEAQ (reference sequence). This CDR3 reads CASSLLGTGTYEQYF. The CDR3 nucleotides are TGTGCCAGCAGCTTATTGGGGACAGGGACCTACGAGCAGTACTTC.

The V call is TRBV19, the J call TRBJ2-3, with 9 bases matching TRBD2. CDR3 length: 15 residues. J was trimmed by 1 base and V by 5 bases; bases with no gene match: 4. Per the germline V gene, CDR1 is LNHDA and CDR2 is SQIVND (reference sequence). In nucleotides, the CDR3 is TGTGCCAGTAGTGTAACTAGCGGGCGCACAGATACGCAGTATTTT. It yields the protein CASSVTSGRTDTQYF.

The chain has TRBV20-1 and TRBJ1-3; possible D gene TRBD1, 5 bases. V lost 3 bases to trimming and J lost 0 bases, with 12 bases between them. CDR1 and CDR2 from the germline V gene are DFQATT and SNEGSKA (reference sequence). The CDR3 has 15 residues. CDR3 region: CSARTDFSSGNTIYF. For the CDR3, the DNA is TGCAGTGCTAGGACAGATTTCAGCTCTGGAAACACCATATATTTT.

The table lists this clonotype with a few counts. J is TRBJ2-5 and V is TRBV5-1; 10 bases match TRBD1. The CDR3 runs to 15 residues. The V gene end was trimmed by 0 bases and the J gene end by 4 bases; junction bases not matched to a gene: 3. Per the germline V gene, CDR1 is SGHRS and CDR2 is YFSETQ. CDR3 loop: CASSLAGTGAETQYF. CDR3 bases: TGCGCCAGCAGCTTGGCCGGGACAGGGGCAGAGACCCAGTACTTC.

The rearrangement joins TRBV30 to TRBJ2-3; the D is unclear. V was shortened by 2 bases and J by 0 bases, with 9 bases between the two germline ends. The CDR3 runs to 14 residues. In germline, CDR1 is GTSNPN, CDR2 SVGIG (reference sequence). The CDR3 DNA follows: TGTGCCTGGAGTCGAGGAATTAGCACAGATACGCAGTATTTT. Its translation is CAWSRGISTDTQYF. The full variable domain, in which reference TRBV30 and TRBJ2-3 provide the parts outside the CDR3, is SQTIHQWPATLVQPVGSPLSLECTVEGTSNPNLYWYRQAAGRGLQLLFYSVGIGQISSEVPQNLSASRPQDRQFILSSKKLLLSDSGFYLCAWSRGISTDTQYFGPGTRLTVL.

This clonotype was found many times. This chain links TRBV12-3 or TRBV12-4 with TRBJ1-2; D may be TRBD1 (5 bases). V dropped 6 bases and J dropped 0 bases, with 14 bases sitting between them. The CDR3 is 15 residues long. The CDR3 here is CASSPLGGANYGYTF. In DNA, the CDR3 is TGTGCCAGCAGCCCCCTCGGGGGAGCTAACTATGGCTACACCTTC.

This clonotype appeared many times. The chain has TRBV12-3 or TRBV12-4 and TRBJ2-7; D is possibly TRBD2 (6 bases). The CDR3 is 12 residues long. The V gene lost 5 bases and the J gene lost 6 bases, with 11 bases spanning the gap. The CDR3 DNA sequence: TGTGCCAGCAGTGAGCACGGGGGCGAGCAGTACTTC. Translation gives CASSEHGGEQYF.

CDR3 sequence reads: CASITEEGPPRGEQFF. CDR3 DNA: TGTGCCAGCATCACAGAGGAGGGGCCTCCCCGGGGTGAGCAGTTCTTC. The chain carries TRBV7-6 and TRBJ2-1; TRBD2 is a possible D gene (6 bases). Trimming took off 7 bases at V and 9 bases at J, with 25 bases between the two ends. Germline CDR1 is SGHVS and CDR2 is FNYEAQ. The CDR3 is 16 amino acids.

The chain combines TRBV7-2 with TRBJ1-2; TRBD1 agrees at 9 bases. CDR1 and CDR2 from the germline V gene are SGHTA and FQGNSA. V trimming: 1 base; J trimming: 2 bases; junction bases outside the gene matches: 5. The CDR3 extends over 16 amino acids. CDR3 bases: TGTGCCAGCAGCTTAGTCGTCACAGGGGGCAACTATGGCTACACCTTC. This codes for CASSLVVTGGNYGYTF.

By sample share, this clonotype is medium-sized. V is TRBV27 and J is TRBJ2-1, with no clear D. Germline CDR1 reads MNHEY; CDR2 reads SMNVEV (reference sequence). The CDR3 runs 16 residues. V lost 4 bases to trimming and J lost 0 bases, with 13 bases between them. Written as DNA, the CDR3 is TGTGCCAGCAGTTCCCCGGATTATAGCTCCTACAATGAGCAGTTCTTC. Its translation: CASSSPDYSSYNEQFF.

This clonotype was observed at least ten times. The chain joins TRBV13 to TRBJ2-1; 7 bases fit TRBD2. V lost 5 bases, J lost 8 bases, and 12 bases stayed unmatched. The V gene's germline CDR1 is PRHDT and CDR2 FYEKMQ (reference sequence). The CDR3 runs 15 residues. As DNA, the CDR3 is TGTGCCAGCAGCCCCCGGACTAGACTGGTCGATGAGCAGTTCTTC. Translation: CASSPRTRLVDEQFF. Drawing the rest from reference TRBV13 and TRBJ2-1, the complete variable domain is AAGVIQSPRHLIKEKRETATLKCYPIPRHDTVYWYQQGPGQDPQFLISFYEKMQSDKGSIPDRFSAQQFSDYHSELNMSSLELGDSALYFCASSPRTRLVDEQFFGPGTRLTVL.

This clonotype showed up many times. The chain uses TRBV11-2 and TRBJ2-1; 11 bases fit TRBD2. J was trimmed by 3 bases and V by 2 bases; bases with no gene match: 3. This CDR3 comprises 16 residues. Germline CDR1 is SGHAT and CDR2 is FQNNGV. The CDR3, as DNA: TGTGCCAGCAGCTTAACTAGCGGGAGTTACTACAATGAGCAGTTCTTC. Translation gives CASSLTSGSYYNEQFF.

The V and J genes are TRBV12-3 or TRBV12-4 and TRBJ2-1; 11 bases line up with TRBD1. The J segment lost 6 bases and the V segment lost 7 bases, leaving 5 bases of the junction unmatched. The CDR3 loop spans 14 amino acids. CDR3 in amino acids: CASTPGQGGNEQFF. CDR3 sequence (DNA): TGTGCCAGCACTCCGGGACAGGGGGGCAATGAGCAGTTCTTC.

This clonotype has a count of ten or more. The chain is built from TRBV12-3 or TRBV12-4 and TRBJ2-3, with a weak D call TRBD2 (5 bases). The CDR3 is 12 amino acids. Between the trimmed V and J ends, which lost 6 bases and 6 bases, there was a span of 10 bases. CDR3 nucleotides: TGTGCCAGCAGCCACGGGGTGGATACGCAGTATTTT. It is translated as CASSHGVDTQYF.